One sample yielded the 30 T cell receptor beta chains listed below, sequenced in a study of cytomegalovirus exposure and HLA in healthy donors. Use of 60 Vbeta and 13 Jbeta primers characterized the PCR. The table came from immunoSEQ multiplex PCR; TCRdb's copy has only in-frame clones and leaves some out. The repertoire holds about 180,000 clones, with around four fifths as singletons. Sequencing was carried out using PBMCs. The source is a man younger than 40 in good health and CMV-seronegative.

This rearrangement joins TRBV28 to TRBJ2-1; 9 bases map to TRBD2. Germline CDR1 reads MDHEN; CDR2 reads SYDVKM. The CDR3 covers 16 residues. V dropped 6 bases and J dropped 8; count of bases not matched to a gene: 14. CDR3 residues: CASSTPAASGIYEQFF. Written as DNA, the CDR3 is TGTGCCAGCAGCACCCCCGCGGCTAGCGGGATCTATGAGCAGTTCTTC.

The chain employs TRBV7-3 and TRBJ2-1; 12 bases align to TRBD2. This CDR3 contains 16 residues. Germline values: CDR1 SGHTA, CDR2 FQGTGA. V was pared by 5 bases and J by 7 bases, with 9 bases of the junction left unmatched. CDR3 in DNA: TGTGCCAGCAGCGAGAGACTAGCGGGAGCCCTAAATGAGCAGTTCTTC. Translated, it gives CASSERLAGALNEQFF.

The genes are TRBV5-4 and TRBJ2-2, with 9 positions matching TRBD1. CDR3 length: 15 amino acids. Trimming cost V 2 bases and J 6 bases; bases outside gene matches: 5. The germline V gene encodes CDR1 SGHNT and CDR2 YYREEE (reference sequence). The CDR3 here is CASSFRGTGPGELFF. CDR3 coding DNA: TGTGCCAGCAGCTTTCGAGGGACAGGGCCCGGGGAGCTGTTTTTT.

V and J are TRBV6-6 and TRBJ2-7, with D perhaps TRBD1 (6 bases). Germline CDR1 is MNHNY and CDR2 is SVGAGI (reference sequence). This CDR3 has 13 amino acids. V gave up 5 bases and J gave up 5 bases, with 13 bases separating them. The CDR3 reads CASSKTGGNEQYF. Written as DNA, the CDR3 is TGTGCCAGCAGTAAGACAGGAGGCAACGAGCAGTACTTC.

The V call is TRBV9, the J call TRBJ1-5; no definite D call. Trimming left V 2 bases short and J 0 bases short, with 3 bases between. This CDR3 has 13 amino acids. In germline, CDR1 is SGDLS, CDR2 YYNGEE. Written as DNA, the CDR3 is TGTGCCAGCAGCGTTTATAGCAATCAGCCCCAGCATTTT. Translated, it gives CASSVYSNQPQHF.

Details on this clone: The same CDR3 is also encoded by other DNA sequences in this sample. The chain carries TRBV29-1 and TRBJ2-1; D unresolved. This CDR3 has 11 residues. Germline CDR1 is SQVTM and CDR2 is ANQGSEA. Trimming shortened V by 6 bases and J by 7 bases, and 10 bases separated the two germline ends. In DNA, the CDR3 is TGCAGCGTACCACACGGGAATGAGCAGTTCTTC. Its protein is CSVPHGNEQFF.

This chain joins TRBV28 and TRBJ1-5; possibly TRBD1 for D (6 bases). The germline V gene has CDR1 MDHEN and CDR2 SYDVKM. V was cut by 7 bases and J by 7 bases, with 17 bases left in between. The length of the CDR3 is 14 residues. The CDR3, as DNA: TGTGCCAGCACCCTCAGACAGGTAGACCAGCCCCAGCATTTT. Translating it yields CASTLRQVDQPQHF.

This clone showed up just once. The chain combines TRBV28 with TRBJ2-2; a weak D match, TRBD1 (5 bases). There are 14 residues in the CDR3. CDR1 is MDHEN and CDR2 is SYDVKM in the germline V gene. V was pared by 5 bases and J by 4 bases, with 11 bases between. CDR3 DNA: TGTGCCAGCAGTCCCCGACAGACCACCGGGGAGCTGTTTTTT. Its translation is CASSPRQTTGELFF.

This clone showed up just a few times. This chain joins TRBV19 and TRBJ2-7; 9 positions match TRBD1. The CDR3 runs 14 residues. Trimming took 6 bases from V and 3 from J; bases not matched to a gene: 6. CDR1 and CDR2 (germline): LNHDA, SQIVND (reference sequence). CDR3 loop: CASSTGTGNYEQYF. The CDR3, as DNA: TGTGCCAGTAGCACCGGGACAGGGAACTACGAGCAGTACTTC.

The CDR3 loop reads CASGMVGTDTQYF. The CDR3 coding sequence is TGTGCCTCAGGAATGGTCGGCACAGATACGCAGTATTTT. V usage is TRBV11-3 and J usage is TRBJ2-3; D unclear. This CDR3 has 13 residues. Germline-derived CDR1 and CDR2 are SGHNT and YENEEA. V dropped 11 bases and J dropped 1 base, with 13 bases sitting between them.

V usage is TRBV6-6 and J usage is TRBJ2-7; 9 nucleotides match TRBD2. The junction had 10 bases not matched to a gene; V was cut back by 4 bases and J by 6 bases. From germline, CDR1 is MNHNY and CDR2 SVGAGI (reference sequence). This CDR3 contains 15 residues. The CDR3 nucleotides read TGTGCCAGCAGTTTGTCCCTAGCGGGATCCATCGAGCAGTACTTC. It translates to CASSLSLAGSIEQYF.

This chain connects TRBV10-2 to TRBJ2-5, with D maybe TRBD1 (8 bases). Per the germline V gene, CDR1 is WSHSY and CDR2 is SAAADI. Trimming pared 10 bases from V and 4 bases from J, leaving 13 bases between. CDR3 length: 12 amino acids. CDR3 sequence reads: CATTGGAETQYF. The CDR3 nucleotides read TGCGCCACCACAGGGGGGGCAGAGACCCAGTACTTC.

The gene calls are TRBV6-1 and TRBJ1-1; a possible D gene is TRBD1 (6 bases). V dropped 11 bases and J dropped 2 bases, with 18 bases sitting between them. The germline gives CDR1 MNHNS, CDR2 SASEGT. The CDR3 covers 14 residues. CDR3 loop: CALGGPPFNTEAFF. The CDR3 DNA reads TGTGCCCTGGGGGGGCCACCTTTTAACACTGAAGCTTTCTTT.

The chain uses TRBV27 and TRBJ2-1; TRBD2 is a possible D gene (5 bases). CDR1 and CDR2 from the germline V gene are MNHEY and SMNVEV (reference sequence). CDR3 length: 16 amino acids. V lost 6 bases and J 3 bases, leaving 18 bases between the germline ends. CDR3 loop: CASSLPLGSSYNEQFF. CDR3 DNA sequence: TGTGCCAGCAGCCTCCCCCTGGGGAGCAGCTACAATGAGCAGTTCTTC.

The chain carries TRBV10-3 and TRBJ1-1, with D uncertain. Germline lookup yields CDR1 ENHRY and CDR2 SYGVKD. Trimming cost V 1 base and J 1 base, with 10 bases left between them. This CDR3 spans 15 amino acids. The CDR3 sequence is CAISEFNGGNTEAFF. Written as DNA, the CDR3 is TGTGCCATCAGTGAGTTTAACGGCGGGAACACTGAAGCTTTCTTT.

The rearrangement joins TRBV4-3 to TRBJ2-2; perhaps TRBD1 as D (6 bases). V lost 3 bases and J lost 4, with 18 bases in between. The germline V gene has CDR1 LGHNA and CDR2 YSLEER. The CDR3 is 17 residues long. Here the CDR3 reads CASSQTPVQGSTGELFF. In nucleotides, the CDR3 is TGCGCCAGCAGCCAGACCCCCGTTCAGGGGTCCACCGGGGAGCTGTTTTTT.

The chain has TRBV21-1 and TRBJ2-7; the table names TRBD1, a call not compared with the DNA. TRBV21-1 is tagged as a pseudogene. The CDR3 runs to 16 residues. Here the CDR3 reads CASSKALRTGGDEQYF. The CDR3 nucleotides are TGTGCCAGCAGCAAAGCGCTCCGGACAGGGGGGGACGAGCAGTACTTC.

V is TRBV7-2 and J is TRBJ2-7, with TRBD2 matching 7 bases. The germline V gene has CDR1 SGHTA and CDR2 FQGNSA. Trimming removed 3 bases from V and 6 bases from J; junction bases left unmatched: 11. CDR3 size: 15 residues. The CDR3 sequence: CASSFVAGVPSEQYF. CDR3 sequence (DNA): TGTGCCAGCAGCTTCGTTGCGGGAGTCCCCTCCGAGCAGTACTTC.

J is TRBJ1-5 and V is TRBV19, with D possibly being TRBD1 (6 bases). The CDR3 has 19 amino acids. Germline CDR1 reads LNHDA; CDR2 reads SQIVND (reference sequence). The V end was cut by 4 bases, the J end by 0 bases, with 22 bases between. DNA for the CDR3: TGTGCCAGTAGTACGCGAAAGGACAGCTTTCAAAATAGCAATCAGCCCCAGCATTTT. Translation: CASSTRKDSFQNSNQPQHF.

The chain joins TRBV5-1 to TRBJ1-2, with 11 nucleotides matching TRBD1. CDR1 is SGHRS, CDR2 YFSETQ, per germline. The CDR3 sequence is 14 residues long. V trimming: 4 bases; J trimming: 6 bases; junction bases outside the gene matches: 5. Here the CDR3 DNA reads TGCGCCAGCAGCGTTGGACAGGGGGCTGATGGCTACACCTTC. This encodes CASSVGQGADGYTF.

The gene calls are TRBV4-3 and TRBJ2-7; D may be TRBD2 (5 bases). Germline CDR1 is LGHNA and CDR2 is YSLEER. CDR3 size: 14 residues. Between the trimmed V and J ends, which lost 0 bases and 4 bases, there was a span of 10 bases. The CDR3 is CASSQDYGGYEQYF. The DNA of the CDR3 is TGCGCCAGCAGCCAAGATTACGGCGGGTACGAGCAGTACTTC.

The CDR3 nucleotides are TGTGCCAGCAGTGTGATCGGCTCTAGCGGTACTAGCACAGATACGCAGTATTTT. Its translation is CASSVIGSSGTSTDTQYF. The chain is built from TRBV2 and TRBJ2-3, with 7 bases aligning to TRBD2. The CDR3 spans 18 residues. The V segment lost 4 bases and the J segment 0 bases; nucleotides outside the gene matches: 13. CDR1 and CDR2 (germline): SNHLY, FYNNEI.

This chain connects TRBV6-5 to TRBJ2-3; TRBD1 matches at 8 bases. CDR3 length equals 15 residues. V lost 5 bases, J lost 0 bases, and 4 bases stayed unmatched. The germline gives CDR1 MNHEY, CDR2 SVGAGI. The CDR3 here is CASSRRTGSTDTQYF. The CDR3 nucleotides are TGTGCCAGCAGTCGCCGGACAGGGAGCACAGATACGCAGTATTTT.

Here the CDR3 reads CASRDRGLSNQPQHF. The CDR3 DNA sequence: TGTGCCAGCAGGGACAGGGGGCTGAGCAATCAGCCCCAGCATTTT. This chain uses TRBV6-1 with TRBJ1-5, with TRBD1 matching 11 bases. The V gene end was trimmed by 6 bases and the J gene end by 1 base; junction bases not matched to a gene: 2. Per the germline V gene, CDR1 is MNHNS and CDR2 is SASEGT. CDR3 length: 15 residues.

The V call is TRBV5-1, the J call TRBJ1-1; D gene uncertain. This CDR3 contains 14 residues. V gave up 0 bases and J gave up 1 base, with 7 bases separating them. Germline V gives CDR1 SGHRS, CDR2 YFSETQ. The CDR3 loop reads CASSLVRENTEAFF. CDR3 nucleotide sequence: TGCGCCAGCAGCTTGGTGCGAGAGAACACTGAAGCTTTCTTT.

This sequence joins TRBV6-1 and TRBJ2-1, with 7 positions matching TRBD2. Germline V gene lookup returns CDR1 MNHNS and CDR2 SASEGT. V gave up 1 base and J gave up 5 bases; unmatched junction bases: 5. CDR3 length: 15 amino acids. CDR3 residues: CASSEGRERHNEQFF. The CDR3 nucleotides are TGTGCCAGCAGTGAAGGGCGGGAGCGCCACAATGAGCAGTTCTTC.

V gene TRBV4-1 combines with J gene TRBJ1-5; TRBD1 agrees at 9 bases. The junction had 6 bases not matched to a gene; V was cut back by 3 bases and J by 6 bases. The CDR3 loop spans 15 amino acids. Germline V gives CDR1 MGHRA, CDR2 YSYEKL. For the CDR3, the DNA is TGCGCCAGCAGCCAGACCGGGACAGGGATTCAGCCCCAGCATTTT. Translated: CASSQTGTGIQPQHF.

The chain couples TRBV6-5 to TRBJ2-1, with 7 bases fitting TRBD1. Germline V gene sequence: CDR1 MNHEY, CDR2 SVGAGI. CDR3 size: 15 residues. V was pared by 6 bases and J by 1 base, with 6 bases of the junction left unmatched. CDR3 amino acids: CASRPQGFSYNEQFF. In DNA form, the CDR3 reads TGTGCCAGCAGACCACAGGGGTTTTCCTACAATGAGCAGTTCTTC.

The V call is TRBV11-2, the J call TRBJ2-2, with D perhaps matching TRBD1 (6 bases). This CDR3 spans 15 amino acids. V was pared by 5 bases and J by 5 bases, with 15 bases between. Germline V gene sequence: CDR1 SGHAT, CDR2 FQNNGV. In nucleotides, the CDR3 is TGTGCCAGCAGCCCCTTGGGGACAAAAACCGGGGAGCTGTTTTTT. It specifies CASSPLGTKTGELFF.

The chain has TRBV4-2 and TRBJ2-7; unclear D gene. V was trimmed by 1 base and J by 6 bases, leaving 16 bases between them. CDR1 LGHNA and CDR2 YNFKEQ come from the germline V gene. CDR3 length equals 15 residues. The CDR3 loop is CASSQGVAKPREQYF. In nucleotides, the CDR3 is TGTGCCAGCAGCCAAGGAGTAGCTAAGCCCCGCGAGCAGTACTTC.